This entry features one T cell receptor (beta chain) sequence. Its antigen is undetermined. This specimen belongs to a study of CD8+CD57+ T cells in acquired aplastic anemia. Study information: Sorted CD4+ and CD8+ cells gave an average of 3.2 ug of DNA.

TCR beta VDJ and CDR3 were profiled, and genomic DNA was the template. From the reads, TCRdb called clonotypes with MiXCR, one entry per CDR3 protein. The data contain 150,000 to 200,000 distinct CDR3 sequences, roughly 65% of them singletons. The germline V gene encodes CDR1 ENHRY and CDR2 SYGVKD. V shed 4 bases and J shed 1 base, with 7 bases lying between them. This CDR3 is built from 13 residues. CD8+CD57+ cell expansion, shown by flow cytometry, had occurred in the patients selected for sequencing. Every one of the patients had aplastic anemia (severe, acquired). Patients had received no therapy at the time of blood sampling. Study-wide results and caveats: Patients versus controls showed no significant CD8+ Simpson's diversity difference.

The gene calls are TRBV10-3 and TRBJ1-1, with D unresolved. The sequencing sample was made of sorted CD4+, CD8+, or CD8+CD57+ T cells (not recorded which) from PBMCs. This clonotype was sampled from a human donor with aplastic anemia. For the CDR3, the DNA is TGTGCCATCAGTGCCATAGAGAACACTGAAGCTTTCTTT. Translation gives CAISAIENTEAFF.